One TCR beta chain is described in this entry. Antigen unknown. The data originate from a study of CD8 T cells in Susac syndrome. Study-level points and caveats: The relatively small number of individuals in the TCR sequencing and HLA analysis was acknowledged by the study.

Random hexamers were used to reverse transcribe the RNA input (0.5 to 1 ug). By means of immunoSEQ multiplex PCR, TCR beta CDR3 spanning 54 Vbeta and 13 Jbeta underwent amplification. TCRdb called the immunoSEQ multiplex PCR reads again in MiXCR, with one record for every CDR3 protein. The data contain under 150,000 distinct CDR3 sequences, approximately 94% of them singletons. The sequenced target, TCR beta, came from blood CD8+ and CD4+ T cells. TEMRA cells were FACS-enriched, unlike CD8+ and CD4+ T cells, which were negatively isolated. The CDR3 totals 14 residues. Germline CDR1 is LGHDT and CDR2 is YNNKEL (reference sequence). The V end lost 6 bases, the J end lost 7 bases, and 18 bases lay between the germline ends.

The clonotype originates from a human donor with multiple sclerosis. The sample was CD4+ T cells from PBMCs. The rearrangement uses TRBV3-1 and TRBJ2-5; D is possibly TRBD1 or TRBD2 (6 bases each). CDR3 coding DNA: TGTGCCAGCAGGGATCGGGACTCCAGGGGGACCCAGTACTTC. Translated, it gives CASRDRDSRGTQYF.